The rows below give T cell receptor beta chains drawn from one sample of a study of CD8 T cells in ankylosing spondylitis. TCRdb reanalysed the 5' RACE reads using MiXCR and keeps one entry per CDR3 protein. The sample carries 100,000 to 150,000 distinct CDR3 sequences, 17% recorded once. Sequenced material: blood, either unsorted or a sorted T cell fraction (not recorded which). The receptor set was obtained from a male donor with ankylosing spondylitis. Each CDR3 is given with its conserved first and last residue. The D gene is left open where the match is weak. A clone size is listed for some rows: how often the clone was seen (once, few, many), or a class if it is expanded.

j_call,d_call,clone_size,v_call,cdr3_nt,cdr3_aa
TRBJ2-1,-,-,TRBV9,TGTGCCAGCAGGGACGAGACAGTTCCCTACAATGAGCAGTTCTTC,CASRDETVPYNEQFF
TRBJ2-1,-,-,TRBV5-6,TGTGCCAGCAGCTCCACTCGGGACGGATACAATGAGCAGTTCTTC,CASSSTRDGYNEQFF
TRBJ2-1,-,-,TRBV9,TGTGCCAGCAGCCTTCTAGTCACGGGGAATGAGCAGTTCTTC,CASSLLVTGNEQFF
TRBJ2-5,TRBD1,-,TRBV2,TGTGCCAGCAGTGAGATGGGACAGGAGAAAGAGACCCAGTACTTC,CASSEMGQEKETQYF
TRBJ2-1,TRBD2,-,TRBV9,TGTGCCAGCAGCCCCTACTGGGAGGGTGCGGAGCAGTTCTTC,CASSPYWEGAEQFF
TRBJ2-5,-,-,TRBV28,TGTGCCAGCAGTTTGCCAGGCCAAGAGACCCAGTACTTC,CASSLPGQETQYF
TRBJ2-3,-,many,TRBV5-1,TGCGCCAGCAAACAAAAGCAGGGAACGGGTCGCACAGATACGCAGTATTTT,CASKQKQGTGRTDTQYF
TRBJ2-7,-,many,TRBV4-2,TGTGCCAGCAGCCAAGAAATAGAATGGACCTACGAGCAGTACTTC,CASSQEIEWTYEQYF
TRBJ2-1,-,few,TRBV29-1,TGCAGCGTTGGTTTCCAGCGGCCGAACAATGAGCAGTTCTTC,CSVGFQRPNNEQFF
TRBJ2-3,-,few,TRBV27,TGTGCCAGCAGTTTACAGGTCGCAGATACGCAGTATTTT,CASSLQVADTQYF
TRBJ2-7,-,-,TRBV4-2,TGTGCCAGCAGCCAAGAGAGGTACGGGAAAGGCTACGAGCAGTACTTC,CASSQERYGKGYEQYF
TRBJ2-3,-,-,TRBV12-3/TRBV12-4,TGTGCCAGCAGTGGGCCAGATACGCAGTATTTT,CASSGPDTQYF
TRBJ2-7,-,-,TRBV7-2,TGTGCCAGCAGCTTAACAGGTTCGGCCTACGAGGAGTACTTC,CASSLTGSAYEEYF
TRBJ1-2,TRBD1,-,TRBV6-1,TGTGCCAGCAGTGAAGCGCGACAGGGAGGCGGCTACACCTTC,CASSEARQGGGYTF
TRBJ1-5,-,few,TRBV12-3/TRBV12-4,TGTGCCAGCAGCACCAGGGGTAGCTTGTATCAGCCCCAGCATTTT,CASSTRGSLYQPQHF
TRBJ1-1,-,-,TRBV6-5,TGTGCCAGCACTTCTCAGGTTAGGGGGGGCGCGGCGAACACTGAAGCTTTCTTT,CASTSQVRGGAANTEAFF
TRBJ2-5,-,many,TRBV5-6,TGTGCCAGCAGCCCGTTTTACGGAGAGACCCAGTACTTC,CASSPFYGETQYF
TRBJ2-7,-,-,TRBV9,TGTGCCAGCAGCGTAGGCCAGGTGTGGGCCTACGAGCAGTACTTC,CASSVGQVWAYEQYF
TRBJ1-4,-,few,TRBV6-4,TGTGCCGAACAGGGAGGCAATGAAAAACTGTTTTTT,CAEQGGNEKLFF
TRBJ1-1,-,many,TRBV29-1,TGCAGCGTTGAAGGAGCGCGAAACACTGAAGCTTTCTTT,CSVEGARNTEAFF
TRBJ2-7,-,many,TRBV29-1,TGCAGCGTTGAAACCACCGGGACGACCTACGAGCAGTACTTC,CSVETTGTTYEQYF
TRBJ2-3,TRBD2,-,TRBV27,TGTGCCAGCCAAGCCCACCACCTAGCGGGAGGGCCGTTCACAGATACGCAGTATTTT,CASQAHHLAGGPFTDTQYF
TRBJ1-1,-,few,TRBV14,TGTGCCAGCAGCCAAGGGCATAAACAGGCTCTGAACACTGAAGCTTTCTTT,CASSQGHKQALNTEAFF
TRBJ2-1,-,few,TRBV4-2,TGTGCCAGCAGCCAAGATTTCGGCTTAATCTACAATGAGCAGTTCTTC,CASSQDFGLIYNEQFF
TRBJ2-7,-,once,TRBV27,TGTGCCACCGCCGGCGGCTCCTACGAGCAGTACTTC,CATAGGSYEQYF
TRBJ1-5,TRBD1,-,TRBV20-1,TGCAGTGCTACGAAACAGGGGATCAATCAGCCCCAGCATTTT,CSATKQGINQPQHF
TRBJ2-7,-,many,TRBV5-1,TGCGCCAGCACGGTGGGAGGCCTCTCCTACGAGCAGTACTTC,CASTVGGLSYEQYF
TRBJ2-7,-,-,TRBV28,TGTGCCAGCAGCTCCCCCCGGAACTACGAGCAGTACTTC,CASSSPRNYEQYF
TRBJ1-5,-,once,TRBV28,TGTGCCAGCAGTTTATTGGACACACATTATAGCAATCAGCCCCAGCATTTT,CASSLLDTHYSNQPQHF
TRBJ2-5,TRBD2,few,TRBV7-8,TGTGCCAGCAGCTTAGTAAGGACTAGCGGGAGAGAGACCCAGTACTTC,CASSLVRTSGRETQYF
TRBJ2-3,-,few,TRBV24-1,TGTGCCACCAGTGACCCCCCAAGGTGGGGGGATACAGATACGCAGTATTTT,CATSDPPRWGDTDTQYF
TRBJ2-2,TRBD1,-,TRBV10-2,TGCGCCAGCGAGCCGGGACAGGGGAACACCGGGGAGCTGTTTTTT,CASEPGQGNTGELFF
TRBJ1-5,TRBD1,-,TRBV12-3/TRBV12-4,TGTGCCAGCAGTTTAGCTTCGGGACAGGGGATCTTTTACAATCAGCCCCAGCATTTT,CASSLASGQGIFYNQPQHF
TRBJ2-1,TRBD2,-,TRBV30,TGTGCCTGGAGTTCGACTAGCGGGAGGACTATCTCCTACAATGAGCAGTTCTTC,CAWSSTSGRTISYNEQFF
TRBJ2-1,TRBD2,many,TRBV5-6,TGTGCCAGCAGCTATAGCGGGGAGTCCTACAATGAGCAGTTCTTC,CASSYSGESYNEQFF
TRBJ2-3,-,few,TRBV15,TGTGCCACCAGCAGGGACAGTAGGGGCACAGATACGCAGTATTTT,CATSRDSRGTDTQYF
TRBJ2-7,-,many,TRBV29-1,TGCAGCGTTGAGGTAGTCGTAAGGGAAGAATACGAGCAGTACTTC,CSVEVVVREEYEQYF
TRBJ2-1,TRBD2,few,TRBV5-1,TGCGCCAGCAGCCCGACTAGCGGGTCCGAGCAGTTCTTC,CASSPTSGSEQFF
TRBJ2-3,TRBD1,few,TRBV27,TGTGCCAGCAGTTTAGGTTTGGAAGGGGGCTCCGAATTAGGAAGCACAGATACGCAGTATTTT,CASSLGLEGGSELGSTDTQYF
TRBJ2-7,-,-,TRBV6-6,TGTGCCAGCAGAGGACCTCCTTCGGTCGAGCAGTACTTC,CASRGPPSVEQYF
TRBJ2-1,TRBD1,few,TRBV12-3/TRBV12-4,TGTGCCAGCAGTTTAAGGCCCTGGGACAGAGAATACAATGAGCAGTTCTTC,CASSLRPWDREYNEQFF
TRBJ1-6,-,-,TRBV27,TGTGCCAGCAGTTCTACACAGGGAGGGAATTCACCCCTCCACTTT,CASSSTQGGNSPLHF
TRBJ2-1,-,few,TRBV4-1,TGCGCCAGCAGCCAAGACTTGGCGGGAAGCTCCTACAATGAGCAGTTCTTC,CASSQDLAGSSYNEQFF
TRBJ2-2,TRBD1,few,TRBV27,TGTGCCAGCAGTGGACAGGGTAACACCGGGGAGCTGTTTTTT,CASSGQGNTGELFF
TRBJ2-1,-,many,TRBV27,TGTGCCAGCAGTTTATTCCCCTACAATGAGCAGTTCTTC,CASSLFPYNEQFF
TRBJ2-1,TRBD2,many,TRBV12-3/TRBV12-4,TGTGCCAGCAGTATTAGCGGGAGGGCCAATGAGCAGTTCTTC,CASSISGRANEQFF
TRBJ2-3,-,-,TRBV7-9,TGTGCCAGCAGCTTAAGCCCGGGGAACCCAGATACGCAGTATTTT,CASSLSPGNPDTQYF
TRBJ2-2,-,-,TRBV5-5,TGTGCCAGCAGCCCGAACTTGGCGGGAATGGGGAACGGGGAGCTGTTTTTT,CASSPNLAGMGNGELFF
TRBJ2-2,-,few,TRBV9,TGTGCCAGCAGCGTAGACAGGACCGGGGGCACCGGGGAGCTGTTTTTT,CASSVDRTGGTGELFF